The following is a T cell receptor (beta chain) sequence with its context. Authors' methods: Scientists estimated how many nucleated cells there were by amplifying reference gene primers. Clones were sequenced by immunoSEQ multiplex PCR, and TCRdb holds only the in-frame ones, with some missing. V, J and clone size are taken as reported in that table, and D and trimming were inferred from the DNA itself. The table lists a few hundred thousand clones, around 84% of them singletons. The source of the sample is a study of blood T cell repertoires in COVID-19. Study summary: The United States, Italy and Spain supplied acute and convalescent COVID-19 samples. Nucleic acid was either cDNA or gDNA, and it came from T cells, B-cell-depleted T cells, or PBMCs.

Trimming left V 2 bases short and J 5 bases short, with 10 bases between. The CDR3 sequence is 14 residues long. CDR1 KGHSH and CDR2 LQKENI come from the germline V gene. The sequence was obtained from a human donor with acute or convalescent COVID-19. The donor label of this sample is uncertain. The rearrangement uses TRBV18 and TRBJ1-5; D is perhaps TRBD1 (6 bases). The sequencing sample was made of peripheral blood. The CDR3 bases are TGTGCCAGCTCACCAGTCAGGGGAGATCAGCCCCAGCATTTT. Translating gives CASSPVRGDQPQHF.